Listed below are T cell receptor beta chains from one sample, sequenced in a study of blood T cell repertoires in COVID-19. TCRdb's copy holds only in-frame clones and misses some; the assay was immunoSEQ multiplex PCR. Of roughly 250,000 clones listed, around nine tenths are singletons. Material for sequencing was PBMCs or T cells enriched from blood (not recorded which). All receptors derive from a woman between 45 and 60 years old who had recovered from COVID-19. Both conserved end residues are part of each CDR3. The order of the fields is CDR3 protein, J gene, V gene.

CDR3aa: CASSPGQGVNSPLHF
j_gene: TRBJ1-6
v_gene: TRBV7-9

CDR3aa: CASRAEHGYTF
j_gene: TRBJ1-2
v_gene: TRBV2

CDR3aa: CASGLGVAEQYF
j_gene: TRBJ2-7
v_gene: TRBV12-5

CDR3aa: CAWSADSNEKLFF
j_gene: TRBJ1-4
v_gene: TRBV30

CDR3aa: CASSSGTGNQPQHF
j_gene: TRBJ1-5
v_gene: TRBV5-6

CDR3aa: CASSQGTGLTYEQYF
j_gene: TRBJ2-7
v_gene: TRBV5-1

CDR3aa: CASSFKRGNLAGELFF
j_gene: TRBJ2-2
v_gene: TRBV5-1

CDR3aa: CASRQNSEQYF
j_gene: TRBJ2-7
v_gene: TRBV2

CDR3aa: CASSSQRLRSWAQYF
j_gene: TRBJ2-5
v_gene: TRBV11-2

CDR3aa: CASSPSGQSSYNSPLHF
j_gene: TRBJ1-6
v_gene: TRBV9

CDR3aa: CASSSSTGYYEQYF
j_gene: TRBJ2-7
v_gene: TRBV6-5

CDR3aa: CASSQLSRESTEAFF
j_gene: TRBJ1-1
v_gene: TRBV23-1

CDR3aa: CASSERAGRYEQYF
j_gene: TRBJ2-7
v_gene: TRBV10-1

CDR3aa: CASSARGNTGELFF
j_gene: TRBJ2-2
v_gene: TRBV9

CDR3aa: CAWSVIGKPYNSPLHF
j_gene: TRBJ1-6
v_gene: TRBV30

CDR3aa: CASSLKGANEKLFF
j_gene: TRBJ1-4
v_gene: TRBV27

CDR3aa: CASSQAGTGDYGYTF
j_gene: TRBJ1-2
v_gene: TRBV6-5

CDR3aa: CASSLSGTSNQPQHF
j_gene: TRBJ1-5
v_gene: TRBV5-1

CDR3aa: CASSFHGSGNTIYF
j_gene: TRBJ1-3
v_gene: TRBV7-9

CDR3aa: CASSRRGTGVGEQFF
j_gene: TRBJ2-1
v_gene: TRBV28

CDR3aa: CASRHPGQGIRGYTEAFF
j_gene: TRBJ1-1
v_gene: TRBV4-1

CDR3aa: CASSYTGGSYEQYF
j_gene: TRBJ2-7
v_gene: TRBV7-2

CDR3aa: CASSVVGRAGEQFF
j_gene: TRBJ2-1
v_gene: TRBV9

CDR3aa: CASSVGERNEKLFF
j_gene: TRBJ1-4
v_gene: TRBV2